The present T cell receptor beta chain was sequenced within a study of cytomegalovirus exposure and HLA in healthy donors. In the study overall: In a later analysis, it was reported that the 120 validation repertoires had been produced on the same platform as the roughly 610 repertoires belonging to the first cohort. The study's findings and limits: The study designated 164 TCR beta chains cytomegalovirus-associated. According to a later analysis, TCR clusters from the first cohort tended to co-occur in the 100 to 150 validation repertoires.

Notes on this clone: Its specificity is not known.

While the first cohort had 600 to 800 subjects, the donors belonged to the separate validation cohort of over a hundred subjects. The germline V and J ends were trimmed by 6 bases and 7 bases, with 25 bases remaining between them. Germline V lookup: CDR1 LNHDA, CDR2 SQIVND (reference sequence). CDR3 length: 18 amino acids. TCRdb's copy holds only in-frame clones and misses some; the assay was immunoSEQ multiplex PCR. The sample records around 130,000 clones, approximately 89% being singletons. This TCR derives from a man aged 30-40 years in good health and CMV-seronegative. The source material was PBMCs. The chain recombines TRBV19 with TRBJ1-6, with D perhaps matching TRBD1 (5 bases). Written as DNA, the CDR3 is TGTGCCAGTAGGGACATCGGAGGGGTTGGGATCGGGAATTCACCCCTCCACTTT. Its protein is CASRDIGGVGIGNSPLHF.